This TCR beta chain derives from a study of identifying expanded T cells in peripheral blood. Study-wide findings and caveats: About 1.2 clones differed between technical replicates, versus about 17 and 20 over time. Clone count variance between roughly 2-week samples rose with total template count.

Collection occurred without any documented infections or immune events in donors. The germline V gene encodes CDR1 MNHEY and CDR2 SVGAGI. The CDR3 covers 13 residues. The ends were cut back, 6 bases at V and 4 bases at J, with 12 bases in the middle. Only in-frame clones appear in the TCRdb table, and some are missing; sequencing was by immunoSEQ multiplex PCR. This table holds around 63,000 clones, roughly 86% found once. In this sample, this clone turned up a few times. Its antigen is still unknown. The chain uses TRBV6-5 and TRBJ2-5; possibly TRBD1 or TRBD2 for D (6 bases each). Specimen: blood. This TCR derives from a person between 18 and 69 years old in good health. The CDR3 DNA follows: TGTGCCAGCAGCGCAGGGGAGGTAGAGACCCAGTACTTC. This translates into CASSAGEVETQYF.